This TCR beta chain is from a study of Ad26.COV2.S vaccination and SARS-CoV-2 variants. On the study more broadly: Donor participated within the Ad26.COV2.S arm of the COV1001 trial. Intramuscular Ad26.COV2.S at 5x10^10 or 1x10^11 viral particles. Findings and limits, study-wide: A substantial breadth of spike-specific CD8+ and CD4+ T cell responses after vaccination has been reported.

As to this clone: Its antigen is currently unknown.

CDR1 is ENHRY, CDR2 SYGVKD, per germline. The junction had 3 bases not matched to a gene; V was cut back by 4 bases and J by 6 bases. The CDR3 is made up of 13 amino acids. The sample's treatment: around 19 received Ad26.COV2.S at low or high dose, single or two shots; about 5 received placebo; per-sample allocation not given. Sampling was performed 63 days after the first vaccine or placebo injection. Aged 18-55 years, donor was enrolled in Boston in 2020. TCRdb's copy holds only in-frame clones and misses some; the assay was immunoSEQ multiplex PCR. The sample includes about 350,000 clones, around 84% of them seen just once.

Specimen: peripheral blood, collected in a trial of Ad26.COV2.S vaccine versus placebo. The receptor was isolated from a person aged 18-60 years who received the Ad26.COV2.S COVID-19 vaccine or a placebo. The chain links TRBV10-3 to TRBJ1-5; 7 positions agree with TRBD1. The CDR3, as DNA: TGTGCCATCAGTGTGGAGGGGGCTCAGCCCCAGCATTTT. Protein sequence: CAISVEGAQPQHF.